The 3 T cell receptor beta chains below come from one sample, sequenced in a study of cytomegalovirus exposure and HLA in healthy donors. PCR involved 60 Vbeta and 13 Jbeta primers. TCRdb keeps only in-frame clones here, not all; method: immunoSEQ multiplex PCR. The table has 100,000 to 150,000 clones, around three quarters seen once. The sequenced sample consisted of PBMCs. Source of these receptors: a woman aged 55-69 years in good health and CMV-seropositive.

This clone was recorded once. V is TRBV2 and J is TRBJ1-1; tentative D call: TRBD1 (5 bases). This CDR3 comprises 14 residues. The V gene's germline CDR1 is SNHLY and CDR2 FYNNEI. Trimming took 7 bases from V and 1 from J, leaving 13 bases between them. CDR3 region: CASTLGTRNTEAFF. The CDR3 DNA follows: TGTGCCAGCACCCTGGGGACTCGGAACACTGAAGCTTTCTTT. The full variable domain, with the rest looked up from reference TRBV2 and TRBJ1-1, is EPEVTQTPSHQVTQMGQEVILRCVPISNHLYFYWYRQILGQKVEFLVSFYNNEISEKSEIFDDQFSVERPDGSNFTLKIRSTKLEDSAMYFCASTLGTRNTEAFFGQGTRLTVV.

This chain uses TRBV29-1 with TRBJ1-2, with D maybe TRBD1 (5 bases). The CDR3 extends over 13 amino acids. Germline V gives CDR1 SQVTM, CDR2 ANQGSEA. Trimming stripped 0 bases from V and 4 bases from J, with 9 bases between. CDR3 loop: CSVEESRVYGYTF. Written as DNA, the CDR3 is TGCAGCGTTGAAGAGAGCAGGGTCTATGGCTACACCTTC.

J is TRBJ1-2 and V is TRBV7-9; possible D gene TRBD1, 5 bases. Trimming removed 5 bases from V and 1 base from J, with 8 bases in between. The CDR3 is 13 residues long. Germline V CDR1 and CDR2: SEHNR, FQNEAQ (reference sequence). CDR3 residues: CASSEDINYGYTF. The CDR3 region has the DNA TGTGCCAGCAGCGAGGACATTAACTATGGCTACACCTTC.